This entry features one T cell receptor beta chain sequence. What it recognizes is unknown. The sample originates from a study of cytomegalovirus exposure and HLA in healthy donors. Study conclusions and caveats: When analyzed later, a missense DCLRE1C variant was found to be linked to TCR beta V- and J-gene trimming. The study reported that TCR beta sequences accurately predicted HLA-A and HLA-B alleles in most subjects. Productive rates of about 87% or about 30% were seen for most TCR beta V segments in an earlier analysis. When the data were analyzed later, several of the most significant clusters appeared to be linked to common viral pathogens.

Vbeta (60) and Jbeta (13) primers were used in the PCR. The repertoire was sequenced with immunoSEQ multiplex PCR; TCRdb's copy has only in-frame clones and lacks some. This sample yields approximately 160,000 clones, of which just over 75% are seen a single time; 0.9% to 1.1% belongs to the top ten. CDR1 is MGHDK, CDR2 SYGVNS, per germline. CDR3 length: 17 residues. Trimming pared 4 bases from V and 6 bases from J, leaving 24 bases between. The V and J genes are TRBV25-1 and TRBJ2-5; the D gene is possibly TRBD1 (7 bases). This receptor was obtained from a woman between 35 and 50 years old in good health and CMV-seronegative. The material sequenced was PBMCs. CDR3 protein: CASSVSPVGGQIQTQYF. The CDR3, as DNA: TGTGCCAGCAGTGTATCACCAGTGGGGGGACAGATCCAGACCCAGTACTTC. Variable domain in full (rest from reference TRBV25-1 and TRBJ2-5): EADIYQTPRYLVIGTGKKITLECSQTMGHDKMYWYQQDPGMELHLIHYSYGVNSTEKGDLSSESTVSRIRTEHFPLTLESARPSHTSQYLCASSVSPVGGQIQTQYFGPGTRLLVL.